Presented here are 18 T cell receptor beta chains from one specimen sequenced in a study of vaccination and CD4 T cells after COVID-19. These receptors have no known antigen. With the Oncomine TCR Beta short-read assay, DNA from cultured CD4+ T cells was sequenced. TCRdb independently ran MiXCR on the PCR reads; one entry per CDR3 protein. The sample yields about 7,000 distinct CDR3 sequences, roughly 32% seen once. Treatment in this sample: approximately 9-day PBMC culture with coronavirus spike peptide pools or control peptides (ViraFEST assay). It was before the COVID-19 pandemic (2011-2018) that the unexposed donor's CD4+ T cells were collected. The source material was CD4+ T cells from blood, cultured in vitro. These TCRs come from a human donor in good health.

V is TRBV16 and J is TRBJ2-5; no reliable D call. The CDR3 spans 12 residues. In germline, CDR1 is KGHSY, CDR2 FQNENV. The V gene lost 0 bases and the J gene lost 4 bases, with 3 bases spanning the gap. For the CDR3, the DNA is TGTGCCAGCAGCCAATCAGTAGAGACCCAGTACTTC. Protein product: CASSQSVETQYF.

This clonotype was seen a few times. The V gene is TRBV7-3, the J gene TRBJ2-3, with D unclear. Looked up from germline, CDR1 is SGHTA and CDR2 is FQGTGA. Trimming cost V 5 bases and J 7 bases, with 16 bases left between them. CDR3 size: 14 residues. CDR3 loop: CASSPLGSSNTQYF. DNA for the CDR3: TGTGCCAGCAGCCCCCTTGGCAGCAGTAATACGCAGTATTTT. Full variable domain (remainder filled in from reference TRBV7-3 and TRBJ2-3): GAGVSQTPSNKVTEKGKYVELRCDPISGHTALYWYRQSLGQGPEFLIYFQGTGAADDSGLPNDRFFAVRPEGSVSTLKIQRTERGDSAVYLCASSPLGSSNTQYFGPGTRLTVL.

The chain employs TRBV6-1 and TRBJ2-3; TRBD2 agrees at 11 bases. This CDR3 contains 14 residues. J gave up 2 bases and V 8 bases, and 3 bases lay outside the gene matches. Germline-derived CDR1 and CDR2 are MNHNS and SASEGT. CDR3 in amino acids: CASQLAGDTDTQYF. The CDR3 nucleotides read TGTGCCAGCCAACTAGCGGGGGACACAGATACGCAGTATTTT.

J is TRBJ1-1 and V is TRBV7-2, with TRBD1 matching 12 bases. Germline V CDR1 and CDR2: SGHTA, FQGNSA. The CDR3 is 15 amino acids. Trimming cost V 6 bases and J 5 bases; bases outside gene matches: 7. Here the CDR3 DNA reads TGTGCCAGCAGACCGGGACAGGGGGCTTGGACTGAAGCTTTCTTT. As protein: CASRPGQGAWTEAFF.

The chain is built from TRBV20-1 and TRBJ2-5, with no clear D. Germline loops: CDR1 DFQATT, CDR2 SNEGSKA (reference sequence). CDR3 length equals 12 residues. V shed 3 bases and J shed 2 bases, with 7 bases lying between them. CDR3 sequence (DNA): TGCAGTGCTAGTAGCCCGCAAGAGACCCAGTACTTC. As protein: CSASSPQETQYF.

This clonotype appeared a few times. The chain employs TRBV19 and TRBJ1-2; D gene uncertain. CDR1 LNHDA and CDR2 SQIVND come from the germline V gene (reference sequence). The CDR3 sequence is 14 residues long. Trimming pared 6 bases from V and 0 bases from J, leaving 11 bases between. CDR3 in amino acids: CASRGYRPNYGYTF. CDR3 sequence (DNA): TGTGCCAGTAGGGGGTACAGACCTAACTATGGCTACACCTTC.

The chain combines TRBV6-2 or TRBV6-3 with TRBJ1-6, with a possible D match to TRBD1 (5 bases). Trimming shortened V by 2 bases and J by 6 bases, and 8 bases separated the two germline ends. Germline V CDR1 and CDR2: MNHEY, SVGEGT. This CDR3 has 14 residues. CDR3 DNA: TGTGCCAGCAGTTACAAGGGGAGTAATTCACCCCTCCACTTT. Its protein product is CASSYKGSNSPLHF.

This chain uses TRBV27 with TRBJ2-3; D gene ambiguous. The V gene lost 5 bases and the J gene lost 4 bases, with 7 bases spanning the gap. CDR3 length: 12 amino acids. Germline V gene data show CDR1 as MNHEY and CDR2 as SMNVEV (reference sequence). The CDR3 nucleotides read TGTGCCAGCAGTCGAATATCAGATACGCAGTATTTT. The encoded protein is CASSRISDTQYF.

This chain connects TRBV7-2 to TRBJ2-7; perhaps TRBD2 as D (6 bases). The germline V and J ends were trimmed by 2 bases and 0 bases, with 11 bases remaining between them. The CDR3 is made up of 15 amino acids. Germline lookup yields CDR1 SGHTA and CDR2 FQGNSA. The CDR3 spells CASSLQAGNSYEQYF. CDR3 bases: TGTGCCAGCAGCTTACAGGCGGGGAACTCCTACGAGCAGTACTTC.

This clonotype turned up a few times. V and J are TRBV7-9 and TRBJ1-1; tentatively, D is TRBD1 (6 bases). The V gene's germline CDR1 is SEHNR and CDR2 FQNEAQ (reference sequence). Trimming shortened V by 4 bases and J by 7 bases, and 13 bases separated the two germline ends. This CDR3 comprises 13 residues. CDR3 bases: TGTGCCAGCAGCTCAATAGGGGGGAATGAAGCTTTCTTT. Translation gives CASSSIGGNEAFF.

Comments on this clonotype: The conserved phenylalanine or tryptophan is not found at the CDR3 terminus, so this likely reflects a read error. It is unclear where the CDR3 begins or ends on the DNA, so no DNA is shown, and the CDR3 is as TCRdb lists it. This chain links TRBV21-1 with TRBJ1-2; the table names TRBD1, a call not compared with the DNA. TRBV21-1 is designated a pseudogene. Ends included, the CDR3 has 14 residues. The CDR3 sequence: CASGTGTGDYGYTL.

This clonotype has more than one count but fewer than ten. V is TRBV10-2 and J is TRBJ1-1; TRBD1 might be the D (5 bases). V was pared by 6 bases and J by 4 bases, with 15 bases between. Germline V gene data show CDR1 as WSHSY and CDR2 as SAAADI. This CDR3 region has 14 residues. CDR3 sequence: CASRWTGAVTEAFF. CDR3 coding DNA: TGCGCCAGCAGGTGGACCGGGGCTGTCACTGAAGCTTTCTTT.

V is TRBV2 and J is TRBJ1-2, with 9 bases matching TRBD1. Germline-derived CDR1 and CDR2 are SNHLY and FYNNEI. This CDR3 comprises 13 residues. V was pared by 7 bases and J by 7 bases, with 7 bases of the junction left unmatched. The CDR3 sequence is CASTEQGAFGYTF. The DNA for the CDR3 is TGTGCCAGCACGGAACAGGGGGCGTTTGGCTACACCTTC.

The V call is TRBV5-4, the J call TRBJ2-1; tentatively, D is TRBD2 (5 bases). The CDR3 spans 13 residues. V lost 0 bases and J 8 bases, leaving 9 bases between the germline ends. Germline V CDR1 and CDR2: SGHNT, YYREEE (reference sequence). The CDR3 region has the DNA TGTGCCAGCAGCTTGGGGCAGGACTATGAGCAGTTCTTC. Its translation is CASSLGQDYEQFF.

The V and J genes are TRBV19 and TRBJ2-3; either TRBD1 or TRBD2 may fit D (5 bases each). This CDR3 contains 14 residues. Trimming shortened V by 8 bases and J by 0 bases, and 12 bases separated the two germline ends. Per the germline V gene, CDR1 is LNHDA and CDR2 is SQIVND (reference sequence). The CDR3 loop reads CASGGRSSTDTQYF. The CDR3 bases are TGTGCCAGTGGGGGACGATCTAGCACAGATACGCAGTATTTT.

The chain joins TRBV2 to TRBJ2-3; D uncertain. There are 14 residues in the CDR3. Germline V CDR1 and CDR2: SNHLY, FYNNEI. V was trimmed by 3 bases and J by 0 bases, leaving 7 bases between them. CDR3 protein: CASSDGRSTDTQYF. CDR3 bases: TGTGCCAGCAGTGATGGCCGTAGCACAGATACGCAGTATTTT.

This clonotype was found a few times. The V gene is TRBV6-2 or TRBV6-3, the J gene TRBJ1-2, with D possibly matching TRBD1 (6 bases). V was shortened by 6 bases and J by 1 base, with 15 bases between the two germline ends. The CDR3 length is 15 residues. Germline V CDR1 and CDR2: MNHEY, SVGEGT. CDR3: CASRTTGKNNYGYTF. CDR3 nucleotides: TGTGCCAGCAGGACCACAGGGAAAAATAACTATGGCTACACCTTC.

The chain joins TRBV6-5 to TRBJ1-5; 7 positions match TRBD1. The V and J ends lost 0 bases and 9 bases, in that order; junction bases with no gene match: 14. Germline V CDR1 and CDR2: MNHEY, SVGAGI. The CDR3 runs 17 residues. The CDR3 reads CASSYSFRDRDIRPQHF. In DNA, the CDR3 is TGTGCCAGCAGTTACTCCTTCCGAGACAGGGACATACGGCCCCAGCATTTT.